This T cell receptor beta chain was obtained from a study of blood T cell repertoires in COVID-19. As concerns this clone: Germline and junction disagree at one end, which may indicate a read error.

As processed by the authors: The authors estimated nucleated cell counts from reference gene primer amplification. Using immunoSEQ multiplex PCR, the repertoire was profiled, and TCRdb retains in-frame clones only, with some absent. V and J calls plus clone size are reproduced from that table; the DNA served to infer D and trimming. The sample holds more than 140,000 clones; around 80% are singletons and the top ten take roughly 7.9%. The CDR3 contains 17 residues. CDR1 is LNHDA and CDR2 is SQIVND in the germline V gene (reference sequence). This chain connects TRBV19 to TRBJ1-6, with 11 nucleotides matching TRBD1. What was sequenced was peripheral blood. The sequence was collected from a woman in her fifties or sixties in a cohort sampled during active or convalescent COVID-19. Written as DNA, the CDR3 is TGTGCCAGCAGTAGTATAGCCGGACAGGGGGCTTATTCACCCCTCCACTTT. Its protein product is CASSSIAGQGAYSPLHF.